Each of the 12 T cell receptor beta chains below was sequenced from the same sample in a study of T cells in Graves' hyperthyroidism and ophthalmopathy (dated by TCRdb to between 2019 and 2020). Library preparation was by multiplex PCR. Sequencer: Illumina HiSeq 2000. The TCR beta CDR3 regions were amplified from RNA transcripts. The first round of RT-PCR for the TCR CDR3 was performed with the HTBI primer set and the Qiagen OneStep RT-PCR kit. TCRdb applied fastp at Q25 and MiXCR to the public reads, then kept only in-frame beta chains. Merged by CDR3 protein, the rows form single entries marked with the most common genes and DNA. The table for this sample lists around 420,000 distinct CDR3 sequences; approximately 15% of them were counted only once. The ten largest make up approximately 7.5% of the sample. The specimen was blood. Every receptor here comes from a woman aged 18 to 35 with Graves' hyperthyroidism.

This clonotype was counted a few times. This rearrangement joins TRBV27 to TRBJ2-3; D unresolved. V dropped 5 bases and J dropped 4 bases, with 16 bases sitting between them. CDR3 length equals 15 residues. Per the germline V gene, CDR1 is MNHEY and CDR2 is SMNVEV (reference sequence). As DNA, the CDR3 is TGTGCCAGCAGTACGCGACCCGATCCCCCAGATACGCAGTATTTT. Its translation is CASSTRPDPPDTQYF.

The table lists this clonotype with many counts. The J gene is TRBJ1-3, the V gene TRBV28; 8 positions agree with TRBD1. Germline V CDR1 and CDR2: MDHEN, SYDVKM. The trim removed 8 bases at V and 1 base at J, leaving 7 bases unmatched. This CDR3 has 15 amino acids. The CDR3 sequence is CASGTGGTSGNTIYF. The CDR3, as DNA: TGTGCCAGCGGGACAGGAGGGACATCTGGAAACACCATATATTTT. The variable domain in full, with the rest retrieved from reference TRBV28 and TRBJ1-3, is DVKVTQSSRYLVKRTGEKVFLECVQDMDHENMFWYRQDPGLGLRLIYFSYDVKMKEKGDIPEGYSVSREKKERFSLILESASTNQTSMYLCASGTGGTSGNTIYFGEGSWLTVV.

A few counts support this clonotype. This may stem from a read error, because a much larger clone lies one nucleotide away. V gene TRBV10-3 combines with J gene TRBJ2-5; 8 positions match TRBD2. The CDR3 extends over 14 amino acids. Germline assignment: CDR1 ENHRY and CDR2 SYGVKD. The CDR3 region has the DNA TGTGCCATCGGTGAACGGGGGGGCCGCGAGACCCAGTACTTC. Translation: CAIGERGGRETQYF.

This clonotype was counted many times. The J gene is TRBJ1-6, the V gene TRBV6-1; D is uncertain. Between the trimmed V and J ends, which lost 5 bases and 2 bases, there was a span of 10 bases. Germline CDR1 is MNHNS and CDR2 is SASEGT. The CDR3 runs to 15 residues. CDR3 in amino acids: CASSSSGTYNSPLHF. The CDR3 nucleotides are TGTGCCAGCAGTAGCAGTGGGACCTATAATTCACCCCTCCACTTT.

This chain connects TRBV19 to TRBJ2-2; D not resolved. The CDR3 is 20 residues long. Trimming pared 1 base from V and 2 bases from J, leaving 23 bases between. Germline V lookup: CDR1 LNHDA, CDR2 SQIVND (reference sequence). The CDR3 sequence is CASSIVLTLSIWINTGELFF. Written as DNA, the CDR3 is TGTGCCAGTAGTATAGTCCTGACCCTAAGTATTTGGATAAACACCGGGGAGCTGTTTTTT.

This clonotype has at least ten counts. This chain uses TRBV11-3 with TRBJ2-1; 8 bases agree with TRBD2. Trimming at V came to 0 bases and at J to 9 bases, leaving 4 bases not matched to a gene. Germline CDR1 and CDR2: SGHNT and YENEEA. The CDR3 has 14 amino acids. The CDR3 loop is CASSLEGLASEQFF. Here the CDR3 DNA reads TGTGCCAGCAGCTTAGAAGGACTAGCTTCTGAGCAGTTCTTC.

With respect to this clonotype: Possible read error: a much larger clone is one base away. V gene TRBV2 combines with J gene TRBJ1-4, with D possibly matching TRBD1 (5 bases). This CDR3 region has 14 residues. Looked up from germline, CDR1 is SNHLY and CDR2 is FYNNEI. V shed 8 bases and J shed 6 bases, with 16 bases lying between them. CDR3 nucleotide sequence: TGTGCCAGCGGAGGGAAGGGGCCTGATGAAAAACTGTTTTTT. Protein product: CASGGKGPDEKLFF.

This clonotype was found many times. The chain has TRBV5-1 and TRBJ2-6, with unresolved D. Germline CDR1 SGHRS, CDR2 YFSETQ. The CDR3 loop spans 16 amino acids. V shed 3 bases and J shed 3 bases, with 13 bases lying between them. CDR3 DNA sequence: TGCGCCAGCAGCTATGCGCGGTCATTTGGGGCCAACGTCCTGACTTTC. This gives the protein CASSYARSFGANVLTF.

The chain recombines TRBV7-9 with TRBJ1-6; 10 positions agree with TRBD1. With 4 bases clipped from V and 9 bases from J, the junction kept 6 bases outside the gene matches. There are 15 residues in the CDR3. Germline V gene lookup returns CDR1 SEHNR and CDR2 FQNEAQ (reference sequence). Written as DNA, the CDR3 is TGTGCCAGCAGCTCGAAGACAGGGGGCCTTTCACCCCTCCACTTT. Protein product: CASSSKTGGLSPLHF.

The chain joins TRBV20-1 to TRBJ2-7, with D tentatively TRBD1 (5 bases). V was cut by 3 bases and J by 4 bases, with 13 bases left in between. This CDR3 is 13 amino acids long. Germline V gene data show CDR1 as DFQATT and CDR2 as SNEGSKA (reference sequence). The CDR3 protein is CSASASAGYEQYF. CDR3 in DNA: TGCAGTGCTAGTGCCAGCGCAGGGTACGAGCAGTACTTC.

This clonotype occurred a few times. The rearrangement joins TRBV25-1 to TRBJ1-4; D remains ambiguous. The germline V gene encodes CDR1 MGHDK and CDR2 SYGVNS. V was trimmed by 8 bases and J by 4 bases, leaving 5 bases between them. CDR3 length: 11 amino acids. CDR3 sequence reads: CASVFNEKLFF. The CDR3, as DNA: TGTGCCAGCGTATTTAATGAAAAACTGTTTTTT.

Of note for this clonotype: A much more abundant neighbour one base away suggests this may be a read error. This chain's CDR3 is CASSLSVGPNTRELFF. CDR3 nucleotide sequence: TGCGCCAGCAGCTTATCAGTTGGGCCAAACACCCGGGAGCTGTTTTTT. The chain couples TRBV5-1 to TRBJ2-2; D is undetermined. This CDR3 spans 16 amino acids. Germline V gives CDR1 SGHRS, CDR2 YFSETQ.